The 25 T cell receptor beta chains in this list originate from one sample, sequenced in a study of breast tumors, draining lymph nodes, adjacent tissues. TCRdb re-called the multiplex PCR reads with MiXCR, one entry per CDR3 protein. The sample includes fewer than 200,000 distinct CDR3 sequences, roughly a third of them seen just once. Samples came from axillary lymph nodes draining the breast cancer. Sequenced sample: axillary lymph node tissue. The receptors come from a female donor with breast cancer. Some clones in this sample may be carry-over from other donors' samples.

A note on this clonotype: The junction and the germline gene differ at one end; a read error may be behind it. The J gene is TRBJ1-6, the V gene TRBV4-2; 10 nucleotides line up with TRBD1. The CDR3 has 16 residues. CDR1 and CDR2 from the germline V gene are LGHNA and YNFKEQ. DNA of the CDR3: TGTGCCGGCAGCCAAGGACAGGGGGAAAGGATCTCACCCCTCCACTTT. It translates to CAGSQGQGERISPLHF.

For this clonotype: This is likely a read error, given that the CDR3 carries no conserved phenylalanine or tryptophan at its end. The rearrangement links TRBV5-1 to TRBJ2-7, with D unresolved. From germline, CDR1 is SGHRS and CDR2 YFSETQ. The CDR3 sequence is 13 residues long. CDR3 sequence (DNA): TGCGCCAGCAGATTCGAACCTTACTACGACCAGTACCTC. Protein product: CASRFEPYYDQYL.

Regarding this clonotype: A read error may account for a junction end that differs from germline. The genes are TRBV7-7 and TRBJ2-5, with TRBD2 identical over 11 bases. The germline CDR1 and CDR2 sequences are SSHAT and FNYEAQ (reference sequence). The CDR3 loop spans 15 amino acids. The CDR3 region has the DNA TGTGCTAGCAGCCTCGGACTAGCGGGCAGGGAGACCCAGTACTTC. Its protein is CASSLGLAGRETQYF.

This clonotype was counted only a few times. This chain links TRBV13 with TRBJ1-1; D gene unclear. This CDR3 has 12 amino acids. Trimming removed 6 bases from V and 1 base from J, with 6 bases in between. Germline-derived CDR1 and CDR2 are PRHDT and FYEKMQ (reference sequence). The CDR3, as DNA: TGTGCCAGCAGTCGTACGAACACTGAAGCTTTCTTT. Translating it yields CASSRTNTEAFF. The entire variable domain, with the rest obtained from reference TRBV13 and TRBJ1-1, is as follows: AAGVIQSPRHLIKEKRETATLKCYPIPRHDTVYWYQQGPGQDPQFLISFYEKMQSDKGSIPDRFSAQQFSDYHSELNMSSLELGDSALYFCASSRTNTEAFFGQGTRLTVV.

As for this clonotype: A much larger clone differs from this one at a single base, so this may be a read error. In DNA, the CDR3 is TGTGCCGGCAGCACGACAGGCCCAAATGAAGAACTGTTTTTT. Protein sequence: CAGSTTGPNEELFF. J is TRBJ1-4 and V is TRBV5-4, with a tentative D call TRBD1 (6 bases). The CDR3 contains 14 residues. The V gene's germline CDR1 is SGHNT and CDR2 YYREEE (reference sequence).

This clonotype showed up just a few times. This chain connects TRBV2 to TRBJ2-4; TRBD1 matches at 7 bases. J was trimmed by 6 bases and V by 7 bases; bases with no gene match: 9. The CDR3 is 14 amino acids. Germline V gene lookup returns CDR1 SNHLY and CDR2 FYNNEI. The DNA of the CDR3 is TGTGCCAGCACTAGGCCGAGACAGGGAAACATTCAGTACTTC. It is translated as CASTRPRQGNIQYF.

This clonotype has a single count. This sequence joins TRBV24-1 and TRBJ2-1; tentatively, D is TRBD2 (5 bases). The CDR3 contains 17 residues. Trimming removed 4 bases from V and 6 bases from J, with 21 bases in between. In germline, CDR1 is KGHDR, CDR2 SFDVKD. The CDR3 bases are TGTGCCACCAGTGAGACCTCTAGCCAGCTTGAGTGCAATGAGCAGTTCTTC. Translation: CATSETSSQLECNEQFF.

The CDR3 loop is CASSYSRWDRTNQPQHF. The DNA of the CDR3 is TGTGCCAGCAGTTACTCGAGGTGGGACAGGACTAATCAGCCCCAGCATTTT. The chain combines TRBV6-2 or TRBV6-3 with TRBJ1-5, with TRBD1 identical over 8 bases. The V and J ends lost 0 bases and 4 bases, in that order; junction bases with no gene match: 8. Germline values: CDR1 MNHEY, CDR2 SVGEGT. The CDR3 has 17 residues.

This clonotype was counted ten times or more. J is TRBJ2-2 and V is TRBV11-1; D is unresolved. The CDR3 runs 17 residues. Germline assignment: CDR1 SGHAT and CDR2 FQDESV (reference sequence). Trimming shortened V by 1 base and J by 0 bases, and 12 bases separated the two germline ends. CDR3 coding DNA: TGTGCCAGCAGCTTAGAGAAAACGGCAGCGAACACCGGGGAGCTGTTTTTT. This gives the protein CASSLEKTAANTGELFF.

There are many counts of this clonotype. CDR3 bases: TGTGCCAGTAGTATCGACAGCTCCTATAATTCACCCCTCCACTTT. It yields the protein CASSIDSSYNSPLHF. The chain uses TRBV19 and TRBJ1-6; D possibly corresponds to TRBD1 (5 bases). Germline CDR1 is LNHDA and CDR2 is SQIVND (reference sequence). The V end was cut by 3 bases, the J end by 0 bases, with 6 bases between. The CDR3 contains 15 residues.

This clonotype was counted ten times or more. The CDR3 DNA reads TGCAGTGCAAGGGAGGGGTTGGAGACCCAGTACTTC. Amino acid sequence: CSAREGLETQYF. This rearrangement joins TRBV20-1 to TRBJ2-5; 7 positions agree with TRBD2. The germline V gene has CDR1 DFQATT and CDR2 SNEGSKA (reference sequence). With 6 bases clipped from V and 5 bases from J, the junction kept 6 bases outside the gene matches. This CDR3 has 12 amino acids.

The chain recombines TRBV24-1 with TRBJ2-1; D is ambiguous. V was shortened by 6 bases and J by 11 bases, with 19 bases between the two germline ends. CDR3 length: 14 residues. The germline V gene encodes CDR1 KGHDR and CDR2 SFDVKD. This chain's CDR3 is CATSLGNINSKQFF. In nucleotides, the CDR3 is TGTGCCACCAGTCTGGGGAACATAAACAGTAAGCAGTTCTTC.

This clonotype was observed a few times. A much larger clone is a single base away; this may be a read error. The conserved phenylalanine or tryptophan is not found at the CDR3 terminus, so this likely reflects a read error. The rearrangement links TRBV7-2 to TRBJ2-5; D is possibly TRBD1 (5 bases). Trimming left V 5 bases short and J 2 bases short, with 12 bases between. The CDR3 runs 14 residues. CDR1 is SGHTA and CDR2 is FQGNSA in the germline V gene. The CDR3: CASSPGYIQETQYL. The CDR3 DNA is TGTGCCAGCAGCCCAGGGTACATTCAAGAGACCCAGTACCTC.

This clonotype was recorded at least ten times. The CDR3 protein is CASSITGNTGELFF. CDR3 coding DNA: TGCGCCAGCTCAATCACAGGGAACACCGGGGAGCTGTTTTTT. The rearrangement joins TRBV5-1 to TRBJ2-2, with a tentative D call TRBD1 (5 bases). The CDR3 totals 14 residues. Germline loops: CDR1 SGHRS, CDR2 YFSETQ. Trimming took off 7 bases at V and 1 base at J, with 11 bases between the two ends.

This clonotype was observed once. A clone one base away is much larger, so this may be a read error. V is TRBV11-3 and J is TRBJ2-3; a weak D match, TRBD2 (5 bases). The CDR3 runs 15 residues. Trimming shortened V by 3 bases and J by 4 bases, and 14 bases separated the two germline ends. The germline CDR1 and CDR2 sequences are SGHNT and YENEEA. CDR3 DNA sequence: TGTGCCAGCAGCTTTCAAGCGGTGACGCCAGATACGCAGTATTTT. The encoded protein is CASSFQAVTPDTQYF.

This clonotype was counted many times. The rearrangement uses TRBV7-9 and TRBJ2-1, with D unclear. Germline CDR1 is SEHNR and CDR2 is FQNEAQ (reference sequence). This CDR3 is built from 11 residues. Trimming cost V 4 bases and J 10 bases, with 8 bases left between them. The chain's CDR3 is CASSSSAEQFF. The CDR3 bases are TGTGCCAGCAGCTCCTCAGCGGAGCAGTTCTTC.

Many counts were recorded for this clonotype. CDR3 DNA: TGTGCCAGCAGCCAATGGGACAGGCCCGAGTCCCTCCACTTT. It translates to CASSQWDRPESLHF. The chain employs TRBV11-3 and TRBJ1-6; 8 bases map to TRBD1. J gave up 14 bases and V 5 bases, and 11 bases lay outside the gene matches. The germline V gene has CDR1 SGHNT and CDR2 YENEEA. CDR3 length equals 14 residues.

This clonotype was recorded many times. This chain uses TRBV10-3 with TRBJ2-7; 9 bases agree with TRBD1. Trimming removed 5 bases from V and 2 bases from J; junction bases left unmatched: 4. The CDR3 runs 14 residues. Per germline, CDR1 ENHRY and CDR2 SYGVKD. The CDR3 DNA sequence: TGTGCCATCAGTTTTGGACAGGGGCCCTACGAGCAGTACTTC. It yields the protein CAISFGQGPYEQYF.

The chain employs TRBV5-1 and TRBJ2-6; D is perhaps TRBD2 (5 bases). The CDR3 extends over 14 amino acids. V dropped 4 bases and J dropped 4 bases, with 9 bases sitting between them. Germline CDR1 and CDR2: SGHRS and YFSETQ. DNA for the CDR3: TGCGCCAGCAGCACAATAGCGGGGGCCAACGTCCTGACTTTC. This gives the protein CASSTIAGANVLTF.

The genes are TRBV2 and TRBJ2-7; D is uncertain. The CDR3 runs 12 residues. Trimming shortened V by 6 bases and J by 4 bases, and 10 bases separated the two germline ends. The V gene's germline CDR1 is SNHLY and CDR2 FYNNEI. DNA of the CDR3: TGTGCCAGCAGAGGAGAGATGTACGAGCAGTACTTC. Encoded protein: CASRGEMYEQYF. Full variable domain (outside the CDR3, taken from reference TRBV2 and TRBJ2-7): EPEVTQTPSHQVTQMGQEVILRCVPISNHLYFYWYRQILGQKVEFLVSFYNNEISEKSEIFDDQFSVERPDGSNFTLKIRSTKLEDSAMYFCASRGEMYEQYFGPGTRLTVT.

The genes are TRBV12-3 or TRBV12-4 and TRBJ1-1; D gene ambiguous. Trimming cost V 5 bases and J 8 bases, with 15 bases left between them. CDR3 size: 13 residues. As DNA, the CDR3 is TGTGCCAGCAGTCTAGATGGTATGAGGGAAGCTTTCTTT. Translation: CASSLDGMREAFF.

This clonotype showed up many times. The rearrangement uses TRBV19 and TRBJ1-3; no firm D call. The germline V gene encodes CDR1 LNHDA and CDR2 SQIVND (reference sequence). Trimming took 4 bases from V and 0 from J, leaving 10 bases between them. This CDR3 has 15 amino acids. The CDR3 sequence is CASSKGRYSGNTIYF. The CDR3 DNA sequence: TGTGCCAGTAGTAAAGGACGGTACTCTGGAAACACCATATATTTT.

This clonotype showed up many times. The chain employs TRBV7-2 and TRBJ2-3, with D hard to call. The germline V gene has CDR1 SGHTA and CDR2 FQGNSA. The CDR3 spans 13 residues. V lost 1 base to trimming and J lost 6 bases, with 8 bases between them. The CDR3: CASSLVGGDTQYF. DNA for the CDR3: TGTGCCAGCAGCTTAGTTGGCGGCGATACGCAGTATTTT.

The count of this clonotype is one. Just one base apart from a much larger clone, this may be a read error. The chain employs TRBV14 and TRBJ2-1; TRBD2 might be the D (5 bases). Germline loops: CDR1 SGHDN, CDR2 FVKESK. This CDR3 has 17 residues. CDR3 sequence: CASSQESRVYSYNERFF. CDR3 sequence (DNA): TGTGCCAGCAGCCAAGAGTCGAGGGTATACTCCTACAATGAGCGGTTCTTC.

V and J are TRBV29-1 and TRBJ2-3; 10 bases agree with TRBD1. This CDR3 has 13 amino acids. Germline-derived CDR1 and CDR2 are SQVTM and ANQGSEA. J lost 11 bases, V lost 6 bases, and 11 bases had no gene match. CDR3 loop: CSVTGGDSNEQYF. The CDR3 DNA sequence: TGCAGCGTGACAGGGGGCGATTCCAATGAGCAGTATTTT.